This T cell receptor (beta chain) was sequenced in a study of technical replicates of blood from four donors. Germline V gene lookup returns CDR1 SGHVS and CDR2 FQNEAQ. Trimming shortened V by 1 base and J by 2 bases, and 5 bases separated the two germline ends. CDR3 length: 13 amino acids. TCRdb keeps only in-frame clones here, not all; method: immunoSEQ multiplex PCR. The sample holds fewer than 90,000 clones, 94% seen once. The sequence came from a human donor in good health. This rearrangement joins TRBV7-8 to TRBJ1-1; D gene uncertain. The sequencing input was T cells isolated from PBMCs. The CDR3 spells CASSLGANTEAFF. CDR3 nucleotide sequence: TGTGCCAGCAGCTTAGGCGCCAACACTGAAGCTTTCTTT. Together with reference TRBV7-8 and TRBJ1-1, the CDR3 gives the full variable domain: GAGVSQSPRYKVAKRGQDVALRCDPISGHVSLFWYQQALGQGPEFLTYFQNEAQLDKSGLPSDRFFAERPEGSVSTLKIQRTQQEDSAVYLCASSLGANTEAFFGQGTRLTVV.